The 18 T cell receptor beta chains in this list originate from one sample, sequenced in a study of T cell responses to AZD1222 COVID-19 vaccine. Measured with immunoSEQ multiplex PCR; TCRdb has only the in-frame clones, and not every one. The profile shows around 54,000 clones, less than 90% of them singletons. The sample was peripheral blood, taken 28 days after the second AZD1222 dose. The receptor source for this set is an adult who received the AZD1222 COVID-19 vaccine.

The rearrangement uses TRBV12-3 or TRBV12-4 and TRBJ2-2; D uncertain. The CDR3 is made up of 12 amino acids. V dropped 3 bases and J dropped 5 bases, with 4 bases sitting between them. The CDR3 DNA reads TGTGCCAGCAGTTTTCGAACCGGGGAGCTGTTTTTT. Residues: CASSFRTGELFF.

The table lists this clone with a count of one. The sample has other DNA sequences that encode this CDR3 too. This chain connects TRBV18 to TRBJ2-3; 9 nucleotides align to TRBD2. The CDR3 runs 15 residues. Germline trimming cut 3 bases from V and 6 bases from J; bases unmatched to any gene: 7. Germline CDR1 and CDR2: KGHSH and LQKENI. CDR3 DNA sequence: TGTGCCAGCTCACCCCCGGGACTAGCAACCGATACGCAGTATTTT. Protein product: CASSPPGLATDTQYF.

DNA for the CDR3: TGTGCCAGCAGCTTAGGGGGGACACGCGTAGGCGAGCAGTACTTC. Translating it yields CASSLGGTRVGEQYF. The rearrangement uses TRBV7-2 and TRBJ2-7; perhaps TRBD1 as D (6 bases). The CDR3 is made up of 15 amino acids. V was pared by 1 base and J by 6 bases, with 16 bases between. Germline V gives CDR1 SGHTA, CDR2 FQGNSA.

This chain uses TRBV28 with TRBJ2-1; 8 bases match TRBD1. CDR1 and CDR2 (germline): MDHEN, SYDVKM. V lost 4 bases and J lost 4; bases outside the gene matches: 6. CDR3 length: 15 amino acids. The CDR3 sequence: CASSSRTGTYNEQFF. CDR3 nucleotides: TGTGCCAGCAGTTCCCGGACAGGGACGTACAATGAGCAGTTCTTC.

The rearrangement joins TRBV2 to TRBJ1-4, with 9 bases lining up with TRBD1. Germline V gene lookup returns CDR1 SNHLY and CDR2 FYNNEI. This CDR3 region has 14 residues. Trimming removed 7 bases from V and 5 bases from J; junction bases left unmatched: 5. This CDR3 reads CASNRDRANEKLFF. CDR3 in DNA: TGTGCCAGCAATAGGGACAGGGCGAATGAAAAACTGTTTTTT.

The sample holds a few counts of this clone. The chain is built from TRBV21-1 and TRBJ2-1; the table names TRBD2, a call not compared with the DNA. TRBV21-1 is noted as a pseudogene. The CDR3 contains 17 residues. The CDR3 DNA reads TGTGCCAGCAGCAAAACAGCGGCAGAAAAAAAAGACAATGAGCAGTTCTTC. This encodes CASSKTAAEKKDNEQFF.

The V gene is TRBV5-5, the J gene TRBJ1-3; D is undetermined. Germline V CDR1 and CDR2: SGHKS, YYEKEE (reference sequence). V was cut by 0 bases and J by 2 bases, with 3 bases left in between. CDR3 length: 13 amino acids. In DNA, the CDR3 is TGTGCCAGCAGCTTGGGGCCTGGAAACACCATATATTTT. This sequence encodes CASSLGPGNTIYF.

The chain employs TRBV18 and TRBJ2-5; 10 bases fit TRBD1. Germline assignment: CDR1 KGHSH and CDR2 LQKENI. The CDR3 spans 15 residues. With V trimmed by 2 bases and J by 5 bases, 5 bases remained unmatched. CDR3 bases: TGTGCCAGCTCACCAAGGACAGGGGGAAGGGAGACCCAGTACTTC. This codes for CASSPRTGGRETQYF.

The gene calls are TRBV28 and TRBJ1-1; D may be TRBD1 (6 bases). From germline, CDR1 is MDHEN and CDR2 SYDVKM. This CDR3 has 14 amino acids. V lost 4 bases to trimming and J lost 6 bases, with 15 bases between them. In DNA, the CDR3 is TGTGCCAGCAGTTCGGGCAGGGGAACAGCTGAAGCTTTCTTT. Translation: CASSSGRGTAEAFF. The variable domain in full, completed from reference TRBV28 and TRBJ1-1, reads DVKVTQSSRYLVKRTGEKVFLECVQDMDHENMFWYRQDPGLGLRLIYFSYDVKMKEKGDIPEGYSVSREKKERFSLILESASTNQTSMYLCASSSGRGTAEAFFGQGTRLTVV.

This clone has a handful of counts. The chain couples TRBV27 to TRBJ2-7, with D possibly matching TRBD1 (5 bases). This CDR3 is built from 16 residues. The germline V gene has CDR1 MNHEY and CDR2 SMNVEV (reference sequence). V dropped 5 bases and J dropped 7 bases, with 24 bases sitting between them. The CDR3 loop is CASSMSSGAVSWEQYF. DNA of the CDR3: TGTGCCAGCAGTATGAGTTCTGGGGCCGTGAGTTGGGAGCAGTACTTC.

The CDR3 sequence is CASSPGPTNEKLFF. CDR3 DNA sequence: TGTGCCAGCAGCCCCGGTCCAACTAATGAAAAACTGTTTTTT. This sequence joins TRBV7-2 and TRBJ1-4, with D unclear. CDR3 length: 14 amino acids. Germline values: CDR1 SGHTA, CDR2 FQGNSA. V was pared by 5 bases and J by 0 bases, with 7 bases between.

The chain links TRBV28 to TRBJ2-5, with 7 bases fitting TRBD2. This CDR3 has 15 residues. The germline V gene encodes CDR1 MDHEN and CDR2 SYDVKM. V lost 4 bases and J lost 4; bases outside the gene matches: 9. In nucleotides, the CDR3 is TGTGCCAGCAGTTACACTAGCGCGAGATTAGAGACCCAGTACTTC. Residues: CASSYTSARLETQYF.

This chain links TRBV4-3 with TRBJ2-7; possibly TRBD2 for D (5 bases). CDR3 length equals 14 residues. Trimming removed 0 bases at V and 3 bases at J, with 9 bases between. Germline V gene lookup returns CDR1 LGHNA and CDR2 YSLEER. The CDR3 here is CASSQETDYYEQYF. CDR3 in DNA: TGCGCCAGCAGCCAAGAGACCGACTACTACGAGCAGTACTTC.

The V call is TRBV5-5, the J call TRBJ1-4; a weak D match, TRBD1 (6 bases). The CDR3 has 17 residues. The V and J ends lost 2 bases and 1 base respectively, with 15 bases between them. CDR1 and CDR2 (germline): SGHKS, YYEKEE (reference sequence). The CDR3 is CASSLYVRGGTNEKLFF. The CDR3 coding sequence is TGTGCCAGCAGCTTATATGTCAGGGGCGGAACTAATGAAAAACTGTTTTTT.

This CDR3 reads CASSSGPRTGGASTEAFF. CDR3 bases: TGCGCCAGCAGCAGCGGGCCCCGGACAGGGGGCGCGAGCACTGAAGCTTTCTTT. The V call is TRBV5-1, the J call TRBJ1-1; 11 nucleotides align to TRBD1. Looked up from germline, CDR1 is SGHRS and CDR2 is YFSETQ. The CDR3 covers 18 residues. Trimming at V came to 4 bases and at J to 4 bases, leaving 15 bases not matched to a gene.

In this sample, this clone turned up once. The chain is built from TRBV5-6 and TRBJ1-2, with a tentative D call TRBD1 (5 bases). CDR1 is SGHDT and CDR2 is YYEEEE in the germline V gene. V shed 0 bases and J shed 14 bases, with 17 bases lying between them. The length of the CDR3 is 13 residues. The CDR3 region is CASSLEVTGGWTF. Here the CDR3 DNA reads TGTGCCAGCAGCTTGGAGGTCACCGGGGGGTGGACCTTC.

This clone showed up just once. CDR3 sequence: CASSLQGAADGYTF. As DNA, the CDR3 is TGTGCCAGCAGCTTACAGGGGGCTGCGGATGGCTACACCTTC. The chain links TRBV6-5 to TRBJ1-2, with 9 positions matching TRBD1. Per the germline V gene, CDR1 is MNHEY and CDR2 is SVGAGI. V dropped 6 bases and J dropped 6; count of bases not matched to a gene: 8. CDR3 length equals 14 residues.

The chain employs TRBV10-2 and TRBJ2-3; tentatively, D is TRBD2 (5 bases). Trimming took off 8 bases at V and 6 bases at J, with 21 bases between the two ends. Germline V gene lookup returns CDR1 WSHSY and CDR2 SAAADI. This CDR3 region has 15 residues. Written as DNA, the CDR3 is TGCGCCAGCGGACGTAGCGCAACGAGTTGGGATACGCAGTATTTT. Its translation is CASGRSATSWDTQYF.